This T cell receptor beta chain was observed in a study of cytomegalovirus exposure and HLA in healthy donors. For the study at large: Around 79 million unique TCRs, all from HLA-typed donors, were included in an early release of the data. Findings and caveats of the study: The authors enumerated over 150 TCR beta chains as linked to cytomegalovirus.

Concerning this clone itself: Its antigen is not known.

PCR used 60 Vbeta primers and 13 Jbeta primers. Profiling relied on immunoSEQ multiplex PCR, and the TCRdb table lists in-frame clones only, not all of them. The repertoire holds hundreds of thousands of clones, with more than 60% as singletons. This clonotype originated in a woman aged 55-69 years in good health and CMV-seropositive. The specimen was PBMCs.

This CDR3 reads CASSLEGGGNIQYF. CDR3 nucleotides: TGCGCCAGCAGCTTGGAAGGGGGGGGAAACATTCAGTACTTC. This sequence joins TRBV5-1 and TRBJ2-4; a possible D gene is TRBD2 (7 bases). Germline V gene lookup returns CDR1 SGHRS and CDR2 YFSETQ. Trimming took off 0 bases at V and 6 bases at J, with 10 bases between the two ends. The CDR3 has 14 amino acids.